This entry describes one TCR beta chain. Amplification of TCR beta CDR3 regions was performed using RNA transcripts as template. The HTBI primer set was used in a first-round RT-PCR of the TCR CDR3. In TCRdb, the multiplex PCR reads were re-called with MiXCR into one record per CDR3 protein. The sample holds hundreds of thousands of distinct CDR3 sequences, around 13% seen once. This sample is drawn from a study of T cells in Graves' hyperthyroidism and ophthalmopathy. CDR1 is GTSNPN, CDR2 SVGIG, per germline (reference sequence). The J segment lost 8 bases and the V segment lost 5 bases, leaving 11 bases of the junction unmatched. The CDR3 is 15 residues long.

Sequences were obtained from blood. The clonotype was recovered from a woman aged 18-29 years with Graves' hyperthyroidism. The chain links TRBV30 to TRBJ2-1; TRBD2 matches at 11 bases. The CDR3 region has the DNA TGTGCCTGGGGCGCCGGGACTAGCGGAGTCGATGAGCAGTTCTTC. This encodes CAWGAGTSGVDEQFF.